Given below is one TCR beta chain in context. The data belong to a study of blood T cells in healthy people across ages. A J-beta primer mix and a sample-barcoded 5' primer were used in a second PCR of about 7 to 11 cycles. TCRdb itself ran the 5' RACE reads through MiXCR, one entry per CDR3 protein. Of about 1,400,000 distinct CDR3 sequences listed, roughly 59% are singletons. Germline loops: CDR1 MNHEY, CDR2 SVGAGI. After removal of 7 bases from V and 13 bases from J, the junction contained 9 bases not matched to a gene. The CDR3 extends over 11 amino acids. Healthy Caucasians from Russia aged roughly 6 to 95 served as donors.

The sequence came from a man aged 18 to 29 in good health. This chain uses TRBV6-5 with TRBJ2-5; 7 positions match TRBD2. The sequenced sample was blood. CDR3 region: CASTRDYERYF. In nucleotides, the CDR3 is TGTGCCAGCACGCGGGACTACGAGCGGTACTTC.